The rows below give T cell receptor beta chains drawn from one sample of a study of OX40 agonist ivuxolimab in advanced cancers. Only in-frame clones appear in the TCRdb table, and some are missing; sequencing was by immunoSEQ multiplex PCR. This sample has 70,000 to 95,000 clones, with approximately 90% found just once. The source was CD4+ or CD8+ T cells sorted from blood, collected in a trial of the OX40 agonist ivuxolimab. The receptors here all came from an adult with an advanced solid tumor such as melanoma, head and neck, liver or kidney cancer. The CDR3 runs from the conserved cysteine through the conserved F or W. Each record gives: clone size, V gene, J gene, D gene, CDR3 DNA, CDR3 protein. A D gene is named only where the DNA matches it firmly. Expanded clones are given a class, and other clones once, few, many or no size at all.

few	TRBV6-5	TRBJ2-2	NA	TGTGCCAGCAGTTACTCGAGTGTAGGGGTGGGCGGGGAGCTGTTTTTT	CASSYSSVGVGGELFF
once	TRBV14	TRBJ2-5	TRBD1	TGTGCCAGCAGCAGAACGACAGGGACAGAGACCCAGTACTTC	CASSRTTGTETQYF
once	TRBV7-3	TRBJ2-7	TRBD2	TGTGCCAGCAGCTTAGAACTAGCGGGAGGGCCGGCGGGAGAGCAGTACTTC	CASSLELAGGPAGEQYF
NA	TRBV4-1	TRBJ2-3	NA	TGCGCCAGCAGCCACCAAACAGATACGCAGTATTTT	CASSHQTDTQYF
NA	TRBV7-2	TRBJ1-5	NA	TGTGCCAGCAGCTTGTTAGAGGGTCAGCCCCAGCATTTT	CASSLLEGQPQHF
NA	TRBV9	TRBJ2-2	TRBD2	TGTGCCAGCAGCCTACTTTCGGGCGGGAGTTCCACCGGGGAGCTGTTTTTT	CASSLLSGGSSTGELFF
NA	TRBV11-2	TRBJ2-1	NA	TGTGCCAGCAGCGCAAGATTAAGGGCGTTCTTC	CASSARLRAFF
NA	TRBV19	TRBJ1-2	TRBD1	TGTGCCAGTAACCGGGACAGGGGGCTCTATGGCTACACCTTC	CASNRDRGLYGYTF
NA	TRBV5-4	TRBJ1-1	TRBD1	TGTGCCAGCAGCCCCGGACAGGATAGGAACACTGAAGCTTTCTTT	CASSPGQDRNTEAFF
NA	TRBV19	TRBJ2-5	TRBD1	TGTGCCAGTACCCAGACAGGGGGCGTTGGGGAGACCCAGTACTTC	CASTQTGGVGETQYF
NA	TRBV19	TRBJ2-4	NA	TGTGCCAGTACCCCGAGGGAGAGCAAAAACATTCAGTACTTC	CASTPRESKNIQYF
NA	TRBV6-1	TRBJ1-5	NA	TGTGCCAGCAGTGCCGTCTCGGGACCAAATCAGCCCCAGCATTTT	CASSAVSGPNQPQHF
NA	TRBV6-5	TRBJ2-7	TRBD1	TGTGCCAGCAGGGGGGGACAGGGTGGTTTCGAGCAGTACTTC	CASRGGQGGFEQYF
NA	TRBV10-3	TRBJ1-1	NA	TGTGCCATTAGGCAGGGTAAGGATCAGAATGCTTTCTTT	CAIRQGKDQNAFF
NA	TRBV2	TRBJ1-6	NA	TGTGCCAGCAGTGAAGCCCGGCGGAGCTCCTATAATTCACCCCTCCACTTT	CASSEARRSSYNSPLHF
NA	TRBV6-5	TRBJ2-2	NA	TGTGCCAGCCCGGGACCTGGTATGACCGGGGAGCTGTTTTTT	CASPGPGMTGELFF
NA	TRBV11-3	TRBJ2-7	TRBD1	TGTGCCAGCAGCTCGGGACAGGGCGCCTACGAGCAGTACTTC	CASSSGQGAYEQYF
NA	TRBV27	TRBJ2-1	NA	TGTGCCAGCAGTTTTGAGACCCCGACCTACAATGAGCAGTTCTTC	CASSFETPTYNEQFF
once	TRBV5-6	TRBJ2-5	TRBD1	TGTGCCAGCAGCTGGGGGACAGAAGAGACCCAGTACTTC	CASSWGTEETQYF
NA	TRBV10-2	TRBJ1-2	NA	TGCGCCAGCAGTGAGTTCCGTTCCAACTATGGCTACACCTTC	CASSEFRSNYGYTF
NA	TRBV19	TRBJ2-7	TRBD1	TGTGCCAGTAGTATAGTCTGGACAGGGGAAGGAGAGCAGTACTTC	CASSIVWTGEGEQYF
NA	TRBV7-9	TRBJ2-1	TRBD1	TGTGCCAGCAGCGCCGCATGGACAGGGATAGATGAGCAGTTCTTC	CASSAAWTGIDEQFF
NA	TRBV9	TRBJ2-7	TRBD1	TGTGCCAGCAGCGCCGGACAGGAGTGGTACGAGCAGTACTTC	CASSAGQEWYEQYF
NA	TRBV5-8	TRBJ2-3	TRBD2	TGTGCCAGCAGCTTGGGAGGGCGGGGGGCCACAGATACGCAGTATTTT	CASSLGGRGATDTQYF
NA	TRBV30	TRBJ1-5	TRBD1	TGTGCCTTACTGACAGGGAGGGGTCAGCCCCAGCATTTT	CALLTGRGQPQHF
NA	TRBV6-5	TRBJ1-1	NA	TGTGCCAGCAGTTACACCCGGGCCGCTGAAGCTTTCTTT	CASSYTRAAEAFF
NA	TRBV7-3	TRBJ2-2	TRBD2	TGTGCCAGCAGCTTACCGCCACTAGCGGGAGTTGGCGGGGAGCTGTTTTTT	CASSLPPLAGVGGELFF
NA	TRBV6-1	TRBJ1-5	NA	TGTGCCAGCAGTGAAGCGTCGGGGGTTGGTCAGCCCCAGCATTTT	CASSEASGVGQPQHF
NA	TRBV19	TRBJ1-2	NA	TGTGCCAGTAGTATGCAGGGGCCTGCTAACTATGGCTACACCTTC	CASSMQGPANYGYTF
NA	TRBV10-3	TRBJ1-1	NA	TGTGCCACACAGCTGAACACTGAAGCTTTCTTT	CATQLNTEAFF
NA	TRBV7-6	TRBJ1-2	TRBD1	TGTGCCAGCAGCCCGGGACAGGGGGCGAGTGGCTACACCTTC	CASSPGQGASGYTF
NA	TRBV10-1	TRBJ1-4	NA	TGCGCCAGCAGTGCGTCAGGGGATGAAAAACTGTTTTTT	CASSASGDEKLFF
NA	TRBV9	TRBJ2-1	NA	TGTGCCAGCAGCGTGGGGGGTCATTGGGATGAGCAGTTCTTC	CASSVGGHWDEQFF
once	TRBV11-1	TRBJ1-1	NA	TGTGCCAGCAGCTTAGTGGAGAACACTGAAGCTTTCTTT	CASSLVENTEAFF
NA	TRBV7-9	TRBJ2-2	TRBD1	TGTGCCAGCACCCGCTGGGGACAGGGGGTCGGATGGGACACCGGGGAGCTGTTTTTT	CASTRWGQGVGWDTGELFF